This T cell receptor beta chain was documented in a study of cytomegalovirus exposure and HLA in healthy donors. Study summary: From HLA-typed donors, an early data release held around 85 million unique TCRs.

With 60 Vbeta and 13 Jbeta primers, the PCR was carried out. The repertoire was sequenced with immunoSEQ multiplex PCR; TCRdb's copy has only in-frame clones and lacks some. The table lists 100,000 or so clones, about 81% of them singletons. The J segment lost 6 bases and the V segment lost 6 bases, leaving 7 bases of the junction unmatched. Germline loops: CDR1 LNHDA, CDR2 SQIVND (reference sequence). The CDR3 has 13 residues. Specimen: PBMCs. The clonotype originates from a man aged 35-49 years in good health and CMV-seronegative. This chain links TRBV19 with TRBJ1-1, with 7 nucleotides matching TRBD1. CDR3 protein: CASSKTGWPEAFF. The DNA for the CDR3 is TGTGCCAGTAGCAAGACAGGGTGGCCTGAAGCTTTCTTT.